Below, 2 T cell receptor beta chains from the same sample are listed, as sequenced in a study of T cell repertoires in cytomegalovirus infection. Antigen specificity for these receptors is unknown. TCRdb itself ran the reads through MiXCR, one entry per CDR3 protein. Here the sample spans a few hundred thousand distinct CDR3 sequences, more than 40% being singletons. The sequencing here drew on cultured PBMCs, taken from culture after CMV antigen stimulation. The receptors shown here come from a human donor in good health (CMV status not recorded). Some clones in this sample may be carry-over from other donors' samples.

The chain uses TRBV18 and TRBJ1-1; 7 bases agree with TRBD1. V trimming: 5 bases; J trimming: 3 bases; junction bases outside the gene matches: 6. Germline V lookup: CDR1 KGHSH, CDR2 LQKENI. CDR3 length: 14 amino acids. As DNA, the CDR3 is TGTGCCAGCTCATTAAACAGGGGAGACACTGAAGCTTTCTTT. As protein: CASSLNRGDTEAFF.

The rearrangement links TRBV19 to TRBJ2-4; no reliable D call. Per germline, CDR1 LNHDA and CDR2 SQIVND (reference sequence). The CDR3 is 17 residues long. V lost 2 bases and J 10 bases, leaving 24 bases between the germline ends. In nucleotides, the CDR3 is TGTGCCAGTAGTATAACATCCGTATCCCGATTCCGGCAAATTCAGTACTTC. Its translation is CASSITSVSRFRQIQYF.